These 22 T cell receptor beta chains share one sample of origin, sequenced in a study of CD8 T cells in ankylosing spondylitis (dated by TCRdb to about 2017). Library generation was performed with 5' RACE. The run used an Illumina HiSeq 2500. TCRdb itself trimmed the public reads at Q25 with fastp, ran MiXCR and retained productive beta chains. Every CDR3 protein is listed once, alongside the most common genes and DNA of its rows. The sample yields 150,000 to 200,000 distinct CDR3 sequences; about 9.9% were counted once. The top ten hold just under 30% of the sample. The sample taken for sequencing was blood, either unsorted or a sorted T cell fraction (not recorded which). These receptors came from a male donor with ankylosing spondylitis or in good health (not recorded which).

This clonotype was observed many times. V and J are TRBV5-6 and TRBJ2-1; D not certain. Germline V gene sequence: CDR1 SGHDT, CDR2 YYEEEE. V lost 4 bases and J 3 bases, leaving 8 bases between the germline ends. The CDR3 has 13 amino acids. The CDR3 sequence is CASSPTYYNEQFF. In nucleotides, the CDR3 is TGTGCCAGCAGCCCGACTTACTACAATGAGCAGTTCTTC.

This clonotype has ten or more counts. V and J are TRBV3-1 and TRBJ2-3; weak D call: TRBD1 (5 bases). The CDR3 runs to 15 residues. CDR1 is LGHDT, CDR2 YNNKEL, per germline (reference sequence). Trimming left V 6 bases short and J 7 bases short, with 20 bases between. The CDR3 here is CASSHQRQGWNTQYF. The CDR3 bases are TGTGCCAGCAGTCACCAACGGCAGGGTTGGAATACGCAGTATTTT.

This clonotype was observed a few times. The chain is built from TRBV28 and TRBJ1-1, with D unresolved. Trimming took off 5 bases at V and 8 bases at J, with 12 bases between the two ends. CDR3 size: 12 residues. Germline CDR1 is MDHEN and CDR2 is SYDVKM. The CDR3 loop is CASSNTGQEAFF. The CDR3, as DNA: TGTGCCAGCAGTAATACCGGGCAGGAAGCTTTCTTT.

Ten or more counts support this clonotype. CDR3 loop: CASSPGLGGSNQPQHF. In nucleotides, the CDR3 is TGTGCCAGCAGCCCGGGGTTGGGAGGGAGCAATCAGCCCCAGCATTTT. This sequence joins TRBV12-3 or TRBV12-4 and TRBJ1-5; D gene unclear. Between the trimmed V and J ends, which lost 6 bases and 1 base, there was a span of 16 bases. There are 16 residues in the CDR3.

Many counts were recorded for this clonotype. The chain links TRBV3-1 to TRBJ1-4; possibly TRBD1 for D (5 bases). Trimming removed 4 bases from V and 5 bases from J, with 8 bases in between. This CDR3 has 13 amino acids. Germline assignment: CDR1 LGHDT and CDR2 YNNKEL (reference sequence). This CDR3 reads CASSRGLNEKLFF. The CDR3 nucleotides are TGTGCCAGCAGCCGGGGCCTAAATGAAAAACTGTTTTTT. Filled out from reference TRBV3-1 and TRBJ1-4, the complete variable domain reads DTAVSQTPKYLVTQMGNDKSIKCEQNLGHDTMYWYKQDSKKFLKIMFSYNNKELIINETVPNRFSPKSPDKAHLNLHINSLELGDSAVYFCASSRGLNEKLFFGSGTQLSVL.

The chain joins TRBV11-3 to TRBJ2-3; 14 nucleotides agree with TRBD2. V lost 3 bases, J lost 1 base, and 3 bases stayed unmatched. This CDR3 spans 17 amino acids. Germline loops: CDR1 SGHNT, CDR2 YENEEA. CDR3 region: CASSLGLAGVGTDTQYF. The CDR3 DNA follows: TGTGCCAGCAGCTTGGGACTAGCGGGAGTCGGCACAGATACGCAGTATTTT.

This clonotype was counted a few times. The V and J genes are TRBV20-1 and TRBJ2-3; D unresolved. V was cut by 1 base and J by 4 bases, with 15 bases left in between. The germline gives CDR1 DFQATT, CDR2 SNEGSKA (reference sequence). The CDR3 totals 15 residues. The CDR3 DNA sequence: TGCAGTGCTAGAGGCCCGGGCCCTAAGGCAGATACGCAGTATTTT. Encoded protein: CSARGPGPKADTQYF.

Only a few counts were recorded for this clonotype. V gene TRBV10-3 combines with J gene TRBJ2-7; 13 bases are shared with TRBD2. This CDR3 spans 15 amino acids. The germline V gene has CDR1 ENHRY and CDR2 SYGVKD. The junction had 4 bases not matched to a gene; V was cut back by 2 bases and J by 6 bases. DNA for the CDR3: TGTGCCATCAGTGAGGGAGGACTAGCGGGAGTCGAGCAGTACTTC. It is translated as CAISEGGLAGVEQYF.

Points on this clonotype: A much more abundant neighbour one base away suggests this may be a read error. The chain links TRBV16 to TRBJ2-7; D perhaps matches TRBD2 (5 bases). Germline CDR1 KGHSY, CDR2 FQNENV. The CDR3 is made up of 15 amino acids. The V gene lost 3 bases and the J gene lost 4 bases, with 16 bases spanning the gap. In DNA form, the CDR3 reads TGTGCCAGCAGCCATGGACTCCTACCTATGTACGAGCAGTACTTC. Protein sequence: CASSHGLLPMYEQYF.

This clonotype was seen more than once but under ten times. This rearrangement joins TRBV5-1 to TRBJ2-7; TRBD1 matches at 7 bases. CDR1 is SGHRS and CDR2 is YFSETQ in the germline V gene. The length of the CDR3 is 16 residues. V gave up 1 base and J gave up 1 base; unmatched junction bases: 8. CDR3 nucleotide sequence: TGCGCCAGCAGCTTGTTTCGACAGGGCGAGTCCTACGAGCAGTACTTC. Protein sequence: CASSLFRQGESYEQYF.

This clonotype occurred many times. The rearrangement joins TRBV25-1 to TRBJ2-1, with D possibly matching TRBD2 (6 bases). The germline V gene encodes CDR1 MGHDK and CDR2 SYGVNS. The CDR3 sequence is 12 residues long. Deletions cut 6 bases from V and 8 bases from J, with 11 bases between. CDR3 loop: CASSQTRYEQFF. The CDR3 nucleotides are TGTGCCAGCAGCCAGACTAGGTATGAGCAGTTCTTC.

This rearrangement joins TRBV7-9 to TRBJ1-6; D is undetermined. Trimming pared 1 base from V and 4 bases from J, leaving 14 bases between. Germline loops: CDR1 SEHNR, CDR2 FQNEAQ (reference sequence). The CDR3 covers 17 residues. The CDR3: CASSLGGGRSYNSPLHF. CDR3 nucleotides: TGTGCCAGCAGCTTAGGAGGAGGGAGATCTTATAATTCACCCCTCCACTTT.

This clonotype was found many times. J is TRBJ2-5 and V is TRBV20-1, with TRBD1 as a possible D gene (5 bases). The V and J ends lost 4 bases and 3 bases respectively, with 12 bases between them. Germline V lookup: CDR1 DFQATT, CDR2 SNEGSKA (reference sequence). The CDR3 spans 13 residues. CDR3 amino acids: CSATGHTKETQYF. CDR3 DNA sequence: TGCAGTGCTACCGGACACACAAAAGAGACCCAGTACTTC.

This clonotype was counted at least ten times. The J gene is TRBJ1-3, the V gene TRBV10-2; D is perhaps TRBD1 (5 bases). CDR3 length: 17 residues. Trimming took off 0 bases at V and 0 bases at J, with 12 bases between the two ends. CDR1 WSHSY and CDR2 SAAADI come from the germline V gene. CDR3 nucleotides: TGCGCCAGCAGTGAGTCGTCGGCGGGGCGCTCTGGAAACACCATATATTTT. It codes for CASSESSAGRSGNTIYF.

This clonotype has only a few counts. The V gene is TRBV5-6, the J gene TRBJ2-7; TRBD1 is a possible D gene (5 bases). The germline CDR1 and CDR2 sequences are SGHDT and YYEEEE. This CDR3 has 15 amino acids. Trimming removed 4 bases at V and 4 bases at J, with 18 bases between. The CDR3 coding sequence is TGTGCCAGCAGCACCTCTTTTGGGGCGAGATACGAGCAGTACTTC. It is translated as CASSTSFGARYEQYF.

The CDR3 is CASSQTGKGQPQHF. CDR3 nucleotide sequence: TGTGCCAGCAGCCAAACAGGGAAGGGTCAGCCCCAGCATTTT. V and J are TRBV14 and TRBJ1-5, with TRBD1 as a possible D gene (6 bases). The CDR3 is 14 amino acids. Germline CDR1 is SGHDN and CDR2 is FVKESK. V was clipped by 2 bases and J by 6 bases, with 11 bases between them. Complete variable domain (other parts from reference TRBV14 and TRBJ1-5): EAGVTQFPSHSVIEKGQTVTLRCDPISGHDNLYWYRRVMGKEIKFLLHFVKESKQDESGMPNNRFLAERTGGTYSTLKVQPAELEDSGVYFCASSQTGKGQPQHFGDGTRLSIL.

This clonotype turned up a few times. The gene calls are TRBV6-1 and TRBJ2-3, with 10 positions matching TRBD2. Germline CDR1 and CDR2: MNHNS and SASEGT. CDR3 length: 15 amino acids. The V and J ends lost 6 bases and 5 bases, in that order; junction bases with no gene match: 8. As DNA, the CDR3 is TGTGCCAGCAGCCCCGAGCGGGGGGGCCTAGATACGCAGTATTTT. This gives the protein CASSPERGGLDTQYF.

This clonotype was counted many times. V usage is TRBV29-1 and J usage is TRBJ1-2; TRBD1 might be the D (6 bases). Trimming stripped 6 bases from V and 6 bases from J, with 20 bases between. CDR1 SQVTM and CDR2 ANQGSEA come from the germline V gene. This CDR3 is 14 amino acids long. The DNA for the CDR3 is TGCAGCGTCCAAACCGGGGGGCGCACACATGGCTACACCTTC. Encoded protein: CSVQTGGRTHGYTF.

Notes on this clonotype: A much larger clone differs from this one at a single base, so this may be a read error. The chain combines TRBV7-7 with TRBJ2-1, with D uncertain. The CDR3 is 15 amino acids. Germline CDR1 and CDR2: SSHAT and FNYEAQ (reference sequence). CDR3 sequence: CASSLTRPLYSEQFF. In DNA, the CDR3 is TGTGCCAGCAGCTTAACCCGGCCATTATACAGTGAGCAGTTCTTC. The full variable domain, completed using reference TRBV7-7 and TRBJ2-1, is GAGVSQSPRYKVTKRGQDVTLRCDPISSHATLYWYQQALGQGPEFLTYFNYEAQPDKSGLPSDRFSAERPEGSISTLTIQRTEQRDSAMYRCASSLTRPLYSEQFFGPGTRLTVL.

This clonotype came up many times. The CDR3 sequence is CASSLGSVAGEETQYF. CDR3 DNA sequence: TGCGCCAGCAGCTTGGGGTCGGTAGCGGGGGAAGAGACCCAGTACTTC. The V gene is TRBV5-1, the J gene TRBJ2-5; 9 bases fit TRBD2. CDR3 size: 16 residues. The V and J ends lost 0 bases and 3 bases, in that order; junction bases with no gene match: 6. Germline CDR1 SGHRS, CDR2 YFSETQ.

There are many counts of this clonotype. The chain is built from TRBV5-8 and TRBJ2-7; 13 bases are a match to TRBD2. This CDR3 comprises 14 residues. With V trimmed by 2 bases and J by 8 bases, 4 bases remained unmatched. The V gene's germline CDR1 is SGHTS and CDR2 YDEGEE. Written as DNA, the CDR3 is TGTGCCAGCAGCTTATCACTAGCGGGGGGGCAGCAGTACTTC. Encoded protein: CASSLSLAGGQQYF.

This clonotype came up many times. This rearrangement joins TRBV4-1 to TRBJ2-3; possible D gene TRBD1, 5 bases. Trimming took off 2 bases at V and 3 bases at J, with 12 bases between the two ends. Germline CDR1 MGHRA, CDR2 YSYEKL. The CDR3 is made up of 15 amino acids. The DNA for the CDR3 is TGCGCCAGCAGCCAATTACAGACAGAAACAGATACGCAGTATTTT. It encodes CASSQLQTETDTQYF.